Presented here are 32 T cell receptor beta chains from one specimen sequenced in a study of T cell changes during pregnancy in multiple sclerosis. This table comes from immunoSEQ multiplex PCR, and its TCRdb copy is limited to in-frame clones, with some not included. The profile covers approximately 41,000 clones, with about 94% appearing a single time and 0.39% taken by the ten largest. The material was CD4+ T cells from peripheral blood mononuclear cells, obtained in the second trimester of pregnancy. Receptors originate from a female donor with multiple sclerosis, enrolled in a pregnancy study.

The chain uses TRBV2 and TRBJ2-7; TRBD1 agrees at 10 bases. Germline CDR1 reads SNHLY; CDR2 reads FYNNEI. The V and J ends lost 7 bases and 1 base, in that order; junction bases with no gene match: 4. The length of the CDR3 is 14 residues. The CDR3 region has the DNA TGTGCCAGCACCGGGACAGGGGATTCCTACGAGCAGTACTTC. Amino acid sequence: CASTGTGDSYEQYF.

The CDR3 protein is CASSQVPSPAGTEAFF. For the CDR3, the DNA is TGCGCCAGCAGCCAAGTCCCCAGCCCAGCGGGCACTGAAGCTTTCTTT. V and J are TRBV4-1 and TRBJ1-1; unclear D gene. The V end lost 1 base, the J end lost 4 bases, and 16 bases lay between the germline ends. Germline assignment: CDR1 MGHRA and CDR2 YSYEKL. This CDR3 contains 16 residues.

This chain uses TRBV29-1 with TRBJ2-7, with D possibly matching TRBD1 (6 bases). This CDR3 has 12 amino acids. The ends were cut back, 7 bases at V and 2 bases at J, with 12 bases in the middle. In germline, CDR1 is SQVTM, CDR2 ANQGSEA. CDR3 bases: TGCAGCGCTTTGAGGGGGACCTACGAGCAGTACTTC. Amino acid sequence: CSALRGTYEQYF.

The J gene is TRBJ2-1, the V gene TRBV15; TRBD1 aligns across 7 bases. The trim removed 0 bases at V and 6 bases at J, leaving 8 bases unmatched. This CDR3 contains 16 residues. CDR1 is LNHNV and CDR2 is YYDKDF in the germline V gene (reference sequence). The CDR3 sequence is CATSRDPNRGVNEQFF. DNA for the CDR3: TGTGCCACCAGCAGAGATCCGAACAGGGGTGTCAATGAGCAGTTCTTC.

The chain has TRBV30 and TRBJ1-2; D gene uncertain. The CDR3 spans 13 residues. The V gene lost 0 bases and the J gene lost 8 bases, with 13 bases spanning the gap. The V gene's germline CDR1 is GTSNPN and CDR2 SVGIG (reference sequence). As DNA, the CDR3 is TGTGCCTGGAGTGTACTACTTCGGGGAGGCTACACCTTC. Amino acid sequence: CAWSVLLRGGYTF.

The rearrangement links TRBV19 to TRBJ1-2; unclear D gene. Trimming pared 6 bases from V and 3 bases from J, leaving 11 bases between. The CDR3 is 13 residues long. Germline V gene lookup returns CDR1 LNHDA and CDR2 SQIVND (reference sequence). The CDR3 loop is CASRLPTDYGYTF. In DNA form, the CDR3 reads TGTGCCAGTAGACTTCCTACGGACTATGGCTACACCTTC.

This clone appeared a single time. This chain uses TRBV4-2 with TRBJ2-5; D not certain. The V and J ends lost 1 base and 3 bases respectively, with 6 bases between them. The CDR3 runs to 13 residues. Per germline, CDR1 LGHNA and CDR2 YNFKEQ. The CDR3 protein is CASSQGLEETQYF. CDR3 DNA: TGTGCCAGCAGCCAAGGGCTAGAAGAGACCCAGTACTTC.

The chain is built from TRBV4-2 and TRBJ2-7, with TRBD2 as a possible D gene (5 bases). Germline V gene lookup returns CDR1 LGHNA and CDR2 YNFKEQ. Between the trimmed V and J ends, which lost 4 bases and 0 bases, there was a span of 7 bases. The CDR3 loop spans 13 amino acids. The CDR3 sequence: CASSPGSSYEQYF. As DNA, the CDR3 is TGTGCCAGCAGCCCGGGGAGCTCCTACGAGCAGTACTTC.

The chain combines TRBV4-3 with TRBJ2-1, with 8 bases matching TRBD1. Per germline, CDR1 LGHNA and CDR2 YSLEER. This CDR3 comprises 13 residues. J was trimmed by 6 bases and V by 4 bases; bases with no gene match: 2. In nucleotides, the CDR3 is TGCGCCAGCAGCCGTGGACAGGGCAATGAGCAGTTCTTC. It specifies CASSRGQGNEQFF.

The gene calls are TRBV25-1 and TRBJ2-7; 7 bases match TRBD2. After removal of 3 bases from V and 5 bases from J, the junction contained 7 bases not matched to a gene. The CDR3 extends over 14 amino acids. The germline gives CDR1 MGHDK, CDR2 SYGVNS. The CDR3 DNA reads TGTGCCAGCAGTGATGGGAGCGGGGCTCACGAGCAGTACTTC. Its protein product is CASSDGSGAHEQYF.

This chain uses TRBV2 with TRBJ2-5; 15 nucleotides match TRBD2. The CDR3 runs 19 residues. In germline, CDR1 is SNHLY, CDR2 FYNNEI. V lost 6 bases to trimming and J lost 3 bases; unmatched junction nucleotides: 14. Here the CDR3 DNA reads TGTGCCAGCAGCAACGAGTGGAGGGGACTAGCGGGGGGTAAAGAGACCCAGTACTTC. This translates into CASSNEWRGLAGGKETQYF.

V gene TRBV2 combines with J gene TRBJ2-1; 8 bases fit TRBD2. V shed 7 bases and J 0 bases; nucleotides not matched to a gene: 5. Per germline, CDR1 SNHLY and CDR2 FYNNEI. CDR3 length: 15 amino acids. The CDR3 coding sequence is TGTGCCAGCAAAACCAGCGGGAGCTCCTACAATGAGCAGTTCTTC. Its protein is CASKTSGSSYNEQFF.

The chain joins TRBV30 to TRBJ2-2; TRBD1 matches 7 bases. This CDR3 is built from 14 residues. Unmatched junction bases numbered 5, after V lost 5 bases and J lost 2 bases. Germline assignment: CDR1 GTSNPN and CDR2 SVGIG (reference sequence). The CDR3 loop is CAWRRQGNTGELFF. The CDR3 coding sequence is TGTGCCTGGCGAAGACAGGGCAACACCGGGGAGCTGTTTTTT.

This sequence joins TRBV14 and TRBJ2-2, with 10 bases lining up with TRBD2. Germline V lookup: CDR1 SGHDN, CDR2 FVKESK. This CDR3 is built from 15 residues. V dropped 5 bases and J dropped 3; count of bases not matched to a gene: 3. The CDR3 is CASSFLAGDTGELFF. CDR3 nucleotides: TGTGCCAGCAGCTTCCTAGCGGGGGACACCGGGGAGCTGTTTTTT. The whole variable domain, filled in from reference TRBV14 and TRBJ2-2, reads EAGVTQFPSHSVIEKGQTVTLRCDPISGHDNLYWYRRVMGKEIKFLLHFVKESKQDESGMPNNRFLAERTGGTYSTLKVQPAELEDSGVYFCASSFLAGDTGELFFGEGSRLTVL.

This rearrangement joins TRBV4-1 to TRBJ2-3; TRBD2 aligns across 8 bases. J gave up 2 bases and V 0 bases, and 7 bases lay outside the gene matches. CDR3 length: 17 residues. Germline V CDR1 and CDR2: MGHRA, YSYEKL. For the CDR3, the DNA is TGCGCCAGCAGCCAAGAACAGGCGGGGGGAATCACAGATACGCAGTATTTT. Its translation: CASSQEQAGGITDTQYF.

This rearrangement joins TRBV5-4 to TRBJ2-7; 9 bases are a match to TRBD1. CDR3 length equals 14 residues. CDR1 is SGHNT and CDR2 is YYREEE in the germline V gene (reference sequence). Germline trimming cut 2 bases from V and 4 bases from J; bases unmatched to any gene: 4. The CDR3, as DNA: TGTGCCAGCAGCTTACAGGGGGCAGGTTACGAGCAGTACTTC. Encoded protein: CASSLQGAGYEQYF.

The gene calls are TRBV28 and TRBJ2-2; a weak D match, TRBD1 (5 bases). Germline CDR1 is MDHEN and CDR2 is SYDVKM. Trimming cost V 5 bases and J 8 bases, with 9 bases left between them. The CDR3 loop spans 12 amino acids. The CDR3 DNA is TGTGCCAGCAGTCAGGGTAGGGGGGAGCTGTTTTTT. It encodes CASSQGRGELFF.

Note on this clone: The junction shows a germline mismatch at one end, possibly a read error. This chain uses TRBV20-1 with TRBJ1-3; 8 bases are shared with TRBD1. The germline V gene has CDR1 DFQATT and CDR2 SNEGSKA (reference sequence). The CDR3 consists of 11 residues. The CDR3 sequence is CSASRGHQGIF. The CDR3 DNA is TGCAGTGCTAGCAGGGGGCACCAAGGGATTTTT.

The chain joins TRBV27 to TRBJ2-7; 9 bases match TRBD1. CDR1 is MNHEY, CDR2 SMNVEV, per germline (reference sequence). The CDR3 length is 16 residues. V dropped 2 bases and J dropped 7; count of bases not matched to a gene: 12. The CDR3 DNA reads as TGTGCCAGCAGTTTAAGGGTGGGACAGGGCTTAAGGGAGCAGTACTTC. Translation gives CASSLRVGQGLREQYF.

The J gene is TRBJ2-5, the V gene TRBV19; D is undetermined. The CDR3 is 15 residues long. Germline V CDR1 and CDR2: LNHDA, SQIVND (reference sequence). V was shortened by 1 base and J by 4 bases, with 13 bases between the two germline ends. CDR3 in amino acids: CASSIGGSPRETQYF. CDR3 coding DNA: TGTGCCAGTAGTATAGGCGGTAGCCCGCGAGAGACCCAGTACTTC.

The J gene is TRBJ1-5, the V gene TRBV7-9, with D uncertain. V was pared by 4 bases and J by 4 bases, with 5 bases between. This CDR3 spans 12 amino acids. Germline V gene lookup returns CDR1 SEHNR and CDR2 FQNEAQ (reference sequence). This chain's CDR3 is CASSSPNQPQHF. The CDR3 DNA reads as TGTGCCAGCAGCTCCCCAAATCAGCCCCAGCATTTT.

The chain links TRBV6-5 to TRBJ2-1, with 7 bases aligning to TRBD1. The CDR3 spans 13 residues. V trimming: 7 bases; J trimming: 9 bases; junction bases outside the gene matches: 9. Germline V lookup: CDR1 MNHEY, CDR2 SVGAGI. The CDR3 sequence is CASTLDRAGEQFF. The DNA for the CDR3 is TGTGCCAGCACCCTAGACAGGGCCGGTGAGCAGTTCTTC.

The chain combines TRBV10-3 with TRBJ1-6; tentative D call: TRBD1 (5 bases). The CDR3 runs to 15 residues. Trimming pared 0 bases from V and 10 bases from J, leaving 13 bases between. Germline V gene sequence: CDR1 ENHRY, CDR2 SYGVKD. The CDR3 DNA is TGTGCCATCAGTGAGTCCTCCGGGGCGGGATCACCCCTCCACTTT. It yields the protein CAISESSGAGSPLHF.

The rearrangement links TRBV29-1 to TRBJ1-4, with a weak D call TRBD1 (5 bases). Germline loops: CDR1 SQVTM, CDR2 ANQGSEA. This CDR3 has 12 residues. V dropped 8 bases and J dropped 6 bases, with 13 bases sitting between them. CDR3 DNA sequence: TGCAGCACGCGGGACGGTTATGAAAAACTGTTTTTT. Its translation is CSTRDGYEKLFF.

The chain combines TRBV7-2 with TRBJ1-3; D is unclear. Germline V gene data show CDR1 as SGHTA and CDR2 as FQGNSA. The CDR3 runs to 16 residues. The germline V and J ends were trimmed by 3 bases and 2 bases, with 14 bases remaining between them. The CDR3 DNA sequence: TGTGCCAGCAGCTTTGGGCCCCTAACCACTGGAAACACCATATATTTT. As protein: CASSFGPLTTGNTIYF.

The chain has TRBV20-1 and TRBJ2-5; D uncertain. V gave up 4 bases and J gave up 1 base, with 4 bases separating them. The germline V gene encodes CDR1 DFQATT and CDR2 SNEGSKA (reference sequence). The CDR3 is 11 amino acids. CDR3 nucleotide sequence: TGCAGTGCTATACTCCAAGAGACCCAGTACTTC. Amino acids: CSAILQETQYF.

The J gene is TRBJ2-1, the V gene TRBV28, with TRBD2 matching 11 bases. Germline V gene lookup returns CDR1 MDHEN and CDR2 SYDVKM. J gave up 3 bases and V 10 bases, and 5 bases lay outside the gene matches. This CDR3 is 14 amino acids long. The CDR3 DNA reads as TGTGCCACCACAACTAGCGGGAGCTACAATGAGCAGTTCTTC. Its protein product is CATTTSGSYNEQFF.

V and J are TRBV6-6 and TRBJ1-2; 9 nucleotides match TRBD1. The V and J ends lost 2 bases and 2 bases, in that order; junction bases with no gene match: 0. Germline V gene lookup returns CDR1 MNHNY and CDR2 SVGAGI (reference sequence). CDR3 length: 14 residues. CDR3 in amino acids: CASSYDRGNYGYTF. DNA for the CDR3: TGTGCCAGCAGTTACGACAGGGGGAACTATGGCTACACCTTC.

The chain recombines TRBV27 with TRBJ2-5; D gene ambiguous. CDR3 length: 13 amino acids. The V end lost 5 bases, the J end lost 0 bases, and 7 bases lay between the germline ends. Germline V gene sequence: CDR1 MNHEY, CDR2 SMNVEV (reference sequence). As DNA, the CDR3 is TGTGCCAGCAGTAAGAGGTACCAAGAGACCCAGTACTTC. It encodes CASSKRYQETQYF.

The chain combines TRBV10-3 with TRBJ1-4; 8 nucleotides match TRBD1. CDR1 and CDR2 (germline): ENHRY, SYGVKD. This CDR3 is 19 amino acids long. Trimming at V came to 0 bases and at J to 12 bases, leaving 21 bases not matched to a gene. The CDR3 loop is CAISESHSIASQGVKELFF. For the CDR3, the DNA is TGTGCCATCAGTGAGTCCCACTCCATCGCTTCACAGGGGGTGAAGGAACTGTTTTTT.

In this sample, this clone turned up once. The chain uses TRBV12-5 and TRBJ2-5; a possible D gene is TRBD2 (6 bases). Trimming removed 6 bases at V and 5 bases at J, with 16 bases between. This CDR3 spans 14 amino acids. The germline V gene has CDR1 LGHNT and CDR2 FRNRAP. In nucleotides, the CDR3 is TGTGCTAGTGGCTGGGGCGCGGGAATGGAGACCCAGTACTTC. Translating it yields CASGWGAGMETQYF.

This chain links TRBV5-1 with TRBJ2-3; 8 bases fit TRBD2. Per germline, CDR1 SGHRS and CDR2 YFSETQ. The CDR3 runs 15 residues. After removal of 1 base from V and 4 bases from J, the junction contained 5 bases not matched to a gene. DNA for the CDR3: TGCGCCAGCAGCTTGAGTAGCGGGGTATCAGATACGCAGTATTTT. This sequence encodes CASSLSSGVSDTQYF.